These 4 T cell receptor beta chains originate from one sample sequenced in a study of blood T cell repertoires in COVID-19. Only in-frame clones appear in the TCRdb table, and some are missing; sequencing was by immunoSEQ multiplex PCR. The sample includes 44,000 or so clones, around 80% of them seen just once. The specimen was peripheral blood. All receptors derive from a man older than 75 in a cohort sampled during active COVID-19.

The genes are TRBV7-9 and TRBJ1-4, with a weak D call TRBD1 (5 bases). This CDR3 has 19 amino acids. CDR1 is SEHNR, CDR2 FQNEAQ, per germline (reference sequence). Trimming shortened V by 2 bases and J by 4 bases, and 23 bases separated the two germline ends. CDR3: CASSLKRGPTSGVNEKLFF. The CDR3 DNA reads as TGTGCCAGCAGCTTAAAAAGGGGCCCTACCAGCGGGGTTAATGAAAAACTGTTTTTT.

This rearrangement joins TRBV29-1 to TRBJ2-1, with a tentative D call TRBD2 (5 bases). Per the germline V gene, CDR1 is SQVTM and CDR2 is ANQGSEA. Trimming removed 7 bases from V and 10 bases from J, with 8 bases in between. The CDR3 runs to 9 residues. CDR3 nucleotides: TGCAGCGCCGGGATCGAGCAGTTCTTC. Translated, it gives CSAGIEQFF.

The chain is built from TRBV6-6 and TRBJ2-7; TRBD1 aligns across 8 bases. V lost 6 bases to trimming and J lost 0 bases; unmatched junction nucleotides: 7. Germline lookup yields CDR1 MNHNY and CDR2 SVGAGI (reference sequence). This CDR3 has 15 amino acids. The CDR3, as DNA: TGTGCCAGCAGCTACGGGACAGGAGGCTCCTACGAGCAGTACTTC. Residues: CASSYGTGGSYEQYF.

The chain couples TRBV7-9 to TRBJ1-1; the match to TRBD1 covers 7 bases. With 4 bases clipped from V and 2 bases from J, the junction kept 4 bases outside the gene matches. The CDR3 runs to 14 residues. CDR1 and CDR2 (germline): SEHNR, FQNEAQ (reference sequence). CDR3: CASSSTGLNTEAFF. The CDR3 DNA is TGTGCCAGCAGCTCGACAGGGCTTAACACTGAAGCTTTCTTT.